Following are 20 T cell receptor beta chains from one sample sequenced in a study of blood T cells in healthy people across ages. Primed by a sample-barcoded 5' primer and a J-beta primer mix, a second PCR proceeded for about 6 to 11 cycles. TCRdb reprocessed the 5' RACE reads with MiXCR, giving one entry per CDR3 protein. This table has about 770,000 distinct CDR3 sequences, more than 40% appearing once. The sample taken for sequencing was blood. The receptors come from a man aged 60 to 69 in good health.

This clonotype was seen many times. V gene TRBV4-2 combines with J gene TRBJ2-4; perhaps TRBD2 as D (5 bases). The germline V gene has CDR1 LGHNA and CDR2 YNFKEQ. The CDR3 is made up of 16 amino acids. V dropped 6 bases and J dropped 5 bases, with 20 bases sitting between them. The CDR3 sequence is CASSSAGGREQNIQYF. In nucleotides, the CDR3 is TGTGCCAGCAGTTCCGCCGGAGGCAGAGAGCAAAACATTCAGTACTTC.

V is TRBV20-1 and J is TRBJ1-1; D is ambiguous. The V gene lost 0 bases and the J gene lost 8 bases, with 13 bases spanning the gap. The CDR3 runs to 13 residues. Per germline, CDR1 DFQATT and CDR2 SNEGSKA (reference sequence). The CDR3: CSARDVGLAEAFF. The CDR3 nucleotides are TGCAGTGCTAGAGATGTTGGGTTGGCGGAAGCTTTCTTT.

This clonotype was observed a single time. Since a much larger clone is just one base distant, this may be a read error. This chain links TRBV11-3 with TRBJ2-4; 10 bases match TRBD1. The J call may be in error: the DNA end matches TRBJ2-7 better. CDR1 and CDR2 from the germline V gene are SGHNT and YENEEA. CDR3 length: 15 residues. CDR3 protein: CASSFQGTGAYEQYF. Here the CDR3 DNA reads TGTGCCAGCAGTTTCCAAGGGACAGGGGCCTACGAGCAGTACTTC.

The chain joins TRBV4-3 to TRBJ1-1; TRBD1 agrees at 8 bases. Germline assignment: CDR1 LGHNA and CDR2 YSLEER. CDR3 length: 15 amino acids. With 1 base clipped from V and 4 bases from J, the junction kept 5 bases outside the gene matches. The CDR3 DNA reads as TGCGCCAGCAGCCAAGTAACAGGGGGTGTCACTGAAGCTTTCTTT. The encoded protein is CASSQVTGGVTEAFF.

This clonotype was seen many times. The rearrangement links TRBV7-8 to TRBJ2-7; D is unresolved. CDR3 length: 15 amino acids. The germline V and J ends were trimmed by 1 base and 0 bases, with 10 bases remaining between them. Germline V gene data show CDR1 as SGHVS and CDR2 as FQNEAQ. Here the CDR3 DNA reads TGTGCCAGCAGCTTAGGCGGTGTGTCCTCCTACGAGCAGTACTTC. Encoded protein: CASSLGGVSSYEQYF.

This clonotype was counted only a few times. This chain joins TRBV6-2 or TRBV6-3 and TRBJ2-1; D ambiguous. The germline V gene has CDR1 MNHEY and CDR2 SVGEGT. Trimming left V 6 bases short and J 2 bases short, with 20 bases between. The CDR3 extends over 17 amino acids. The CDR3, as DNA: TGTGCCAGCAGCCGACAAAAGGGCGCTCCAGCCTACAATGAGCAGTTCTTC. Translated, it gives CASSRQKGAPAYNEQFF.

This clonotype has a handful of counts. The chain joins TRBV7-9 to TRBJ2-7, with TRBD2 matching over 7 bases. With 6 bases clipped from V and 2 bases from J, the junction kept 4 bases outside the gene matches. Germline loops: CDR1 SEHNR, CDR2 FQNEAQ (reference sequence). The CDR3 is 13 amino acids. This CDR3 is CASSLAATYEQYF. DNA for the CDR3: TGTGCCAGCAGTCTAGCGGCTACCTACGAGCAGTACTTC.

In its sample, this clonotype was seen a few times. V gene TRBV10-3 combines with J gene TRBJ1-1; tentative D call: TRBD1 (6 bases). The germline V and J ends were trimmed by 3 bases and 1 base, with 9 bases remaining between them. CDR3 length: 14 amino acids. Germline CDR1 and CDR2: ENHRY and SYGVKD. For the CDR3, the DNA is TGTGCCATCAGTGATGCGACAGGGAACACTGAAGCTTTCTTT. This gives the protein CAISDATGNTEAFF.

The rearrangement links TRBV29-1 to TRBJ2-7; 7 nucleotides line up with TRBD1. The germline gives CDR1 SQVTM, CDR2 ANQGSEA. The CDR3 contains 13 residues. The junction had 3 bases not matched to a gene; V was cut back by 2 bases and J by 2 bases. The CDR3 here is CSVEPTGTYEQYF. In DNA form, the CDR3 reads TGCAGCGTTGAACCGACAGGGACCTACGAGCAGTACTTC.

This chain joins TRBV6-1 and TRBJ2-5, with a possible D match to TRBD2 (6 bases). Looked up from germline, CDR1 is MNHNS and CDR2 is SASEGT. Trimming removed 7 bases at V and 11 bases at J, with 20 bases between. The CDR3 length is 13 residues. CDR3 DNA sequence: TGTGCCAGCACCTCGGGACTTCGCAATGAGCAGTACTTC. Protein: CASTSGLRNEQYF.

The chain links TRBV9 to TRBJ2-7; 8 nucleotides align to TRBD2. CDR3 size: 15 residues. Germline V lookup: CDR1 SGDLS, CDR2 YYNGEE. The V and J ends lost 3 bases and 7 bases, in that order; junction bases with no gene match: 12. The chain's CDR3 is CASSAPGLGGWEQYF. The CDR3, as DNA: TGTGCCAGCAGCGCGCCGGGACTAGGTGGTTGGGAGCAGTACTTC.

This chain connects TRBV30 to TRBJ2-7; no definite D call. The end of the DNA is better explained by TRBJ2-1, so the J call may be wrong. Germline-derived CDR1 and CDR2 are GTSNPN and SVGIG (reference sequence). This CDR3 has 11 amino acids. The chain's CDR3 is CAWSALKVQFF. DNA for the CDR3: TGTGCCTGGAGTGCCCTTAAGGTGCAGTTCTTC.

This rearrangement joins TRBV24-1 to TRBJ2-3, with unresolved D. The germline CDR1 and CDR2 sequences are KGHDR and SFDVKD. The CDR3 sequence is 13 residues long. V lost 5 bases and J lost 4, with 9 bases in between. Written as DNA, the CDR3 is TGTGCCACCAGTGCGGCACGACCAGATACGCAGTATTTT. Protein: CATSAARPDTQYF.

This clonotype came up a few times. This chain links TRBV5-4 with TRBJ2-7; 7 nucleotides line up with TRBD1. V lost 2 bases, J lost 4 bases, and 9 bases stayed unmatched. Germline lookup yields CDR1 SGHNT and CDR2 YYREEE (reference sequence). This CDR3 contains 15 residues. CDR3 nucleotide sequence: TGTGCCAGCAGCTTCGGACAGGTGCCGAATTACGAGCAGTACTTC. It specifies CASSFGQVPNYEQYF.

This sequence joins TRBV20-1 and TRBJ1-6; D unresolved. With 6 bases removed from V and 0 bases from J, the gap between germline ends came to 9 bases. Germline V lookup: CDR1 DFQATT, CDR2 SNEGSKA (reference sequence). CDR3 length equals 14 residues. The CDR3 coding sequence is TGCAGTGCCCGGACCGACTCCTATAATTCACCCCTCCACTTT. Its protein is CSARTDSYNSPLHF.

The sample holds a few counts of this clonotype. J is TRBJ1-6 and V is TRBV7-9; D gene uncertain. Between the trimmed V and J ends, which lost 5 bases and 8 bases, there was a span of 19 bases. The CDR3 consists of 16 residues. Germline V gene lookup returns CDR1 SEHNR and CDR2 FQNEAQ (reference sequence). The CDR3 loop is CASSPPVGVLDSPLHF. DNA of the CDR3: TGTGCCAGCAGCCCCCCCGTTGGGGTTCTGGATTCACCCCTCCACTTT.

The rearrangement uses TRBV6-1 and TRBJ2-1, with D possibly matching TRBD1 (5 bases). V lost 3 bases, J lost 6 bases, and 12 bases lay in between. The CDR3 consists of 14 residues. Germline assignment: CDR1 MNHNS and CDR2 SASEGT. The CDR3 here is CASSEGHRGNEQFF. The CDR3 DNA is TGTGCCAGCAGTGAGGGGCATAGGGGCAATGAGCAGTTCTTC.

This chain joins TRBV7-7 and TRBJ2-3; D might be TRBD1 or TRBD2, each matching 6 bases. The CDR3 consists of 15 residues. Germline CDR1 is SSHAT and CDR2 is FNYEAQ (reference sequence). V gave up 5 bases and J gave up 2 bases, with 14 bases separating them. Here the CDR3 reads CASSPRGDATDTQYF. CDR3 DNA sequence: TGTGCCAGCAGCCCTAGGGGGGATGCCACAGATACGCAGTATTTT.

The rearrangement uses TRBV5-1 and TRBJ1-1; 7 bases are shared with TRBD1. CDR1 is SGHRS and CDR2 is YFSETQ in the germline V gene. The CDR3 extends over 13 amino acids. V was clipped by 4 bases and J by 8 bases; unmatched bases: 8. CDR3 region: CASSGLRQGEAFF. The CDR3 DNA follows: TGCGCCAGCAGCGGATTGCGACAGGGAGAAGCTTTCTTT.

This clonotype was detected a few times. This chain connects TRBV2 to TRBJ2-4; maybe TRBD1 (5 bases). The V gene lost 0 bases and the J gene lost 0 bases, with 12 bases spanning the gap. Germline CDR1 is SNHLY and CDR2 is FYNNEI. CDR3 size: 17 residues. This CDR3 is CASSEAKDSLAKNIQYF. The CDR3 DNA reads TGTGCCAGCAGTGAAGCAAAAGACAGCCTAGCCAAAAACATTCAGTACTTC.